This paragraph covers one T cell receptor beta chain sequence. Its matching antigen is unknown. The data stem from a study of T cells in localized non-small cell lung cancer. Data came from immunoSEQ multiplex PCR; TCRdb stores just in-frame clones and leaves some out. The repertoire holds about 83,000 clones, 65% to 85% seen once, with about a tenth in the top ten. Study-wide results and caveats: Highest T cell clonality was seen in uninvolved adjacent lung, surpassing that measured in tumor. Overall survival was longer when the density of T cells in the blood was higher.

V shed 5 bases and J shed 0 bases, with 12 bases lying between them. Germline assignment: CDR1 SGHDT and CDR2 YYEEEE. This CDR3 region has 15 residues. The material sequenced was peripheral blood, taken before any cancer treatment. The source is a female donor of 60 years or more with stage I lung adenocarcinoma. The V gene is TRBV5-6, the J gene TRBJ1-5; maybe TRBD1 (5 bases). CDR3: CASRAGLSSNQPQHF. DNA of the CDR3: TGTGCCAGCAGGGCGGGACTGAGTAGCAATCAGCCCCAGCATTTT.